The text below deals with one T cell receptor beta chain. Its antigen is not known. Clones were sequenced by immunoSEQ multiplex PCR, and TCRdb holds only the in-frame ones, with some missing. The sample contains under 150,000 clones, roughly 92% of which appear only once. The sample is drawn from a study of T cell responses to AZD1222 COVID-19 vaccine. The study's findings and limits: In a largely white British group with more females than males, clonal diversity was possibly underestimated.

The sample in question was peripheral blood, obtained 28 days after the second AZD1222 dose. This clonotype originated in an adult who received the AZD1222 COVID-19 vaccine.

DNA for the CDR3: TGTGCCAGTAGTATGTCAGGGTCTAATCAGCCCCAGCATTTT. Residues: CASSMSGSNQPQHF. J is TRBJ1-5 and V is TRBV19, with D possibly TRBD1 on 5 matching bases. The CDR3 consists of 14 residues. CDR1 and CDR2 (germline): LNHDA, SQIVND (reference sequence). Trimming shortened V by 3 bases and J by 4 bases, and 10 bases separated the two germline ends.